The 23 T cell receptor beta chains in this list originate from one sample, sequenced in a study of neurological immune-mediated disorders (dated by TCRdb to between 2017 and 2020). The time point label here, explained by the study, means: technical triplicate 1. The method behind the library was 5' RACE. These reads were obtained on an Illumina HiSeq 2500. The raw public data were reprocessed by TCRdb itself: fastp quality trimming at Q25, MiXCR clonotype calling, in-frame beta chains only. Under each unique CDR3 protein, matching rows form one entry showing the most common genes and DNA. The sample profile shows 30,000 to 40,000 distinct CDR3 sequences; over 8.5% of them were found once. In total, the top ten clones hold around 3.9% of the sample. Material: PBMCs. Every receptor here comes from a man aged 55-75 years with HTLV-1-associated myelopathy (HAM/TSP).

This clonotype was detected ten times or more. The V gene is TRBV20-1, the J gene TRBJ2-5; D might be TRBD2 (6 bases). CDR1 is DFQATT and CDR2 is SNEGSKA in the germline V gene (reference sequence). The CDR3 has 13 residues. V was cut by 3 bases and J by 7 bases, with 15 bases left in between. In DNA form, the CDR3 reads TGCAGTGCTAGGGGGGGTTCGGGTGGGACCCAGTACTTC. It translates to CSARGGSGGTQYF.

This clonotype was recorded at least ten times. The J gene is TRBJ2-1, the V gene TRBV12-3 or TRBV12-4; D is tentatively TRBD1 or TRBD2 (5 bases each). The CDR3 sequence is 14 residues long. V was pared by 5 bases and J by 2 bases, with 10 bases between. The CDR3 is CASSPGAPYNEQFF. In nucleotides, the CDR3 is TGTGCCAGCAGTCCCGGGGCCCCCTACAATGAGCAGTTCTTC.

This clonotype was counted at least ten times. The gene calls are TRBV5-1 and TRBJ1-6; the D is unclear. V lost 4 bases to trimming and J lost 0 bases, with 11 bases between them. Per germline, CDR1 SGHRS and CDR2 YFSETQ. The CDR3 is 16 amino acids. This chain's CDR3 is CASSQDGSSYNSPLHF. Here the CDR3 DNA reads TGCGCCAGCAGCCAGGACGGCTCCTCCTATAATTCACCCCTCCACTTT.

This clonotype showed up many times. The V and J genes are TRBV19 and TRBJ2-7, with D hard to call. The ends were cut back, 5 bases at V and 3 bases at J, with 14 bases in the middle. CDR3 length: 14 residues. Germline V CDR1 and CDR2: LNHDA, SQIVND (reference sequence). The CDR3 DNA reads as TGTGCCAGTAGTGACCGACGGCGGAGCTACGAGCAGTACTTC. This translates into CASSDRRRSYEQYF. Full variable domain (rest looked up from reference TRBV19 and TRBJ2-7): DGGITQSPKYLFRKEGQNVTLSCEQNLNHDAMYWYRQDPGQGLRLIYYSQIVNDFQKGDIAEGYSVSREKKESFPLTVTSAQKNPTAFYLCASSDRRRSYEQYFGPGTRLTVT.

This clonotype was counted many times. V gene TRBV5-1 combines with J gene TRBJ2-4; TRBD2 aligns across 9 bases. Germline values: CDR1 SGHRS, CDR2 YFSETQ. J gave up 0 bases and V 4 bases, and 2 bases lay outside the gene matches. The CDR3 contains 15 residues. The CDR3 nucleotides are TGCGCCAGCAGCGAACTAGCGGGAGCCAAAAACATTCAGTACTTC. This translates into CASSELAGAKNIQYF.

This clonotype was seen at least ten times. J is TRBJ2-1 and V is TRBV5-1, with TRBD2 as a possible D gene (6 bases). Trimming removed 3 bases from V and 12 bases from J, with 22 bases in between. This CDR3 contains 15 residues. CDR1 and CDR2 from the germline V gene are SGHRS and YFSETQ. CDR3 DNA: TGCGCCAGCAGCTCTACGGGGGAGTTTTTTTTGGGGCAGTTCTTC. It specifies CASSSTGEFFLGQFF.

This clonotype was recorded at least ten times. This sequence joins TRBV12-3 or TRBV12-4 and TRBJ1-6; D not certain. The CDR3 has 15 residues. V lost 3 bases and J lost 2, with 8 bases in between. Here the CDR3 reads CASSFTETYNSPLHF. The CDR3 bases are TGTGCCAGCAGTTTTACAGAAACCTATAATTCACCCCTCCACTTT.

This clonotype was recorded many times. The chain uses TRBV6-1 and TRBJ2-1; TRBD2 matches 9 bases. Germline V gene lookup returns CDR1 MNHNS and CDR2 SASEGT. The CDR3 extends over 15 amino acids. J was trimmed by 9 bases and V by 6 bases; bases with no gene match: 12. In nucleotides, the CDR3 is TGTGCCAGCAGCCCGGGAGCTAGCGGGAATAGTGAGCAGTTCTTC. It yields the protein CASSPGASGNSEQFF.

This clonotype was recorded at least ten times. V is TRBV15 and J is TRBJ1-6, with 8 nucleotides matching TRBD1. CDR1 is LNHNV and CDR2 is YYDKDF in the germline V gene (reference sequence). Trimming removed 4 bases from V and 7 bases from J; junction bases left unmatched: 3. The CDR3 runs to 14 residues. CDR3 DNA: TGTGCCACCAGCACTGGACAGGGCAATTCACCCCTCCACTTT. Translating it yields CATSTGQGNSPLHF.

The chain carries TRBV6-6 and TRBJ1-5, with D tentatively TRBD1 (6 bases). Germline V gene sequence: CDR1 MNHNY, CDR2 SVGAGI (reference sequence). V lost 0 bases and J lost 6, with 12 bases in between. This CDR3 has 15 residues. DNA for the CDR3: TGTGCCAGCAGTTACTCGGGGGGCGGGAGTCAGCCCCAGCATTTT. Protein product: CASSYSGGGSQPQHF.

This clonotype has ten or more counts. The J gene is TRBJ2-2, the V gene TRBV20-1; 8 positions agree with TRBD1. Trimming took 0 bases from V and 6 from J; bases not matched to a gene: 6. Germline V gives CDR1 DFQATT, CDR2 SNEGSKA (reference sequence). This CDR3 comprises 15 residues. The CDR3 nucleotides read TGCAGTGCTAGAGATAGCGGACAGGGTTCCGGGGAGCTGTTTTTT. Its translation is CSARDSGQGSGELFF.

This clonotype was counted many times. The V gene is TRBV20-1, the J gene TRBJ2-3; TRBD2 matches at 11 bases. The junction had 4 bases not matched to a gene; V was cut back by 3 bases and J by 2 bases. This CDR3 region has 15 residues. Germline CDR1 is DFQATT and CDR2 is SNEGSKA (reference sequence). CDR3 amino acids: CSASSTSGTTDTQYF. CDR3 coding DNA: TGCAGTGCTAGTTCGACTAGCGGGACCACAGATACGCAGTATTTT.

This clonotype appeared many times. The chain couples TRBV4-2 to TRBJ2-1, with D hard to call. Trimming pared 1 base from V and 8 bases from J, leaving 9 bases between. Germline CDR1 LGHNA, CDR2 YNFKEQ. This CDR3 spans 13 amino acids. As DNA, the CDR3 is TGTGCCAGCAGCCAAGTAAGCATCCATGAGCAGTTCTTC. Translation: CASSQVSIHEQFF.

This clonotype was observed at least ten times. CDR3 amino acids: CASGRRQETQYF. The CDR3 nucleotides read TGTGCCAGCGGTCGGCGGCAAGAGACCCAGTACTTC. The chain is built from TRBV6-6 and TRBJ2-5; no reliable D call. V lost 8 bases to trimming and J lost 2 bases, with 9 bases between them. CDR3 length: 12 amino acids. Germline CDR1 MNHNY, CDR2 SVGAGI (reference sequence).

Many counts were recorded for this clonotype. The CDR3 reads CSALELRSINQPQHF. The CDR3 DNA is TGCAGTGCCCTTGAGTTACGATCCATCAATCAGCCCCAGCATTTT. The rearrangement joins TRBV20-1 to TRBJ1-5; no clear D gene. The CDR3 extends over 15 amino acids. CDR1 is DFQATT and CDR2 is SNEGSKA in the germline V gene (reference sequence). V lost 6 bases and J lost 3, with 18 bases in between.

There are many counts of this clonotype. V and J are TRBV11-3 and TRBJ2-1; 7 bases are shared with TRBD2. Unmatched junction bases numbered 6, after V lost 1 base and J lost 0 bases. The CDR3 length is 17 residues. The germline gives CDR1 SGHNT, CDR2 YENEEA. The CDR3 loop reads CASSLVGGFSSYNEQFF. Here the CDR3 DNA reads TGTGCCAGCAGCTTAGTCGGGGGGTTTAGCTCCTACAATGAGCAGTTCTTC.

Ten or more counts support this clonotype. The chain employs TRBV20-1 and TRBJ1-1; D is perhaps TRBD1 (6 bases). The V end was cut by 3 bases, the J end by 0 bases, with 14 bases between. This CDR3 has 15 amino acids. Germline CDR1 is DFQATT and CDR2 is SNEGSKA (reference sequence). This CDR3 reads CSASPTGPLNTEAFF. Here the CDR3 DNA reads TGCAGTGCTAGTCCGACAGGACCCTTGAACACTGAAGCTTTCTTT.

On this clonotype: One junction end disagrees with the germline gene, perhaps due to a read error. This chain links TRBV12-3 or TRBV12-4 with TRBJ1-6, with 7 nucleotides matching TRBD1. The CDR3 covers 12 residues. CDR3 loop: CASLGGNSPFHF. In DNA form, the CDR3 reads TGTGCCAGCCTAGGGGGCAATTCACCCTTCCACTTT.

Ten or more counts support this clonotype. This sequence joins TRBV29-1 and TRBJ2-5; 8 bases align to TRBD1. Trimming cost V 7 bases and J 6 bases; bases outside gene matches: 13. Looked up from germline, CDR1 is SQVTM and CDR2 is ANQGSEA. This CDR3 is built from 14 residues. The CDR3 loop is CSAGGQGAGKTQYF. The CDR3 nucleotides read TGCAGCGCCGGAGGGCAGGGGGCGGGGAAGACCCAGTACTTC.

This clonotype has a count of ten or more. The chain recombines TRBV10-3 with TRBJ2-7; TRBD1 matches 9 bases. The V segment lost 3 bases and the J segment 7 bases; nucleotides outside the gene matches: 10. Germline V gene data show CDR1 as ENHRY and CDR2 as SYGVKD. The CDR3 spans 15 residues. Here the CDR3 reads CAISENRGQGQEQYF. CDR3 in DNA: TGTGCCATCAGTGAAAATCGAGGACAGGGGCAAGAGCAGTACTTC.

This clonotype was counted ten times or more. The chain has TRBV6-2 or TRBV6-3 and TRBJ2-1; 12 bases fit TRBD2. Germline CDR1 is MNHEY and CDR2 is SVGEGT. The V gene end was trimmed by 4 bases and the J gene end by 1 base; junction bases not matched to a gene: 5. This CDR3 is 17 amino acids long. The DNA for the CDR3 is TGTGCCAGCAGTTTTCGGACTAGCGGGACGTCCTACAATGAGCAGTTCTTC. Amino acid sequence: CASSFRTSGTSYNEQFF.

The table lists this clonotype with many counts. DNA of the CDR3: TGTGCCATCAGTAAGTGTTGTTTAAGTGTCTCCTACGAGCAGTACTTC. It is translated as CAISKCCLSVSYEQYF. This chain connects TRBV10-3 to TRBJ2-7; D remains unclear. In germline, CDR1 is ENHRY, CDR2 SYGVKD. The CDR3 has 16 amino acids. The germline V and J ends were trimmed by 5 bases and 0 bases, with 17 bases remaining between them.

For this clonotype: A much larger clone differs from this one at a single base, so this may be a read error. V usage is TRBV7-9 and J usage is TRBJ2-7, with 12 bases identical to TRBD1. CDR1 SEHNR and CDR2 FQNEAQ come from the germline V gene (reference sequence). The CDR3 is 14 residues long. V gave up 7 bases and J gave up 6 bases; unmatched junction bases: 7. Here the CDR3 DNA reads TGTGCCAGCAACTGGGGACAGGGGGCTGTCGAGCAGTACTTC. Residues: CASNWGQGAVEQYF.